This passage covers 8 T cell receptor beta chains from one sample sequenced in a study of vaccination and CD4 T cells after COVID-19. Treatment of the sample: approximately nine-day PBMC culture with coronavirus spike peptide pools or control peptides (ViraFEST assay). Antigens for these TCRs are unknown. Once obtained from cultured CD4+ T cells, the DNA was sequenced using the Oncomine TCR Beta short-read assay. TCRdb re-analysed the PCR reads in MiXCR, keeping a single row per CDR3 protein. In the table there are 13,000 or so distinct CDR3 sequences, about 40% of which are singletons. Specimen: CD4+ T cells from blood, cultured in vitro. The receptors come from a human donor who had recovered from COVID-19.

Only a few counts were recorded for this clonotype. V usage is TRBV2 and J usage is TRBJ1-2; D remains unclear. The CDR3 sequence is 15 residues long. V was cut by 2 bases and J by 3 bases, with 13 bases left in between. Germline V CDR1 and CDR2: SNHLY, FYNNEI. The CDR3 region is CASSELIVPYYGYTF. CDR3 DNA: TGTGCCAGCAGTGAACTCATCGTCCCCTACTATGGCTACACCTTC.

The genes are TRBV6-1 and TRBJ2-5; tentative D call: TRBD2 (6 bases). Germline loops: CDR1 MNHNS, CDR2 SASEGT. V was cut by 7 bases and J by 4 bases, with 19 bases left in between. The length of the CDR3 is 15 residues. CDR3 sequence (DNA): TGTGCCAGCAACCCGGGACTGACCTCCAGAGAGACCCAGTACTTC. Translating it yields CASNPGLTSRETQYF.

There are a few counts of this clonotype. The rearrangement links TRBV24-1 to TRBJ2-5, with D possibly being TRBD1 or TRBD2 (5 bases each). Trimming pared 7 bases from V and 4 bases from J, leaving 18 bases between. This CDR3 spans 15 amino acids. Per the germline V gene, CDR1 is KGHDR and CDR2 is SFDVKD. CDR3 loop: CATSVPSSGRETQYF. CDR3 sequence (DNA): TGTGCCACCAGCGTCCCTTCGTCGGGGCGAGAGACCCAGTACTTC.

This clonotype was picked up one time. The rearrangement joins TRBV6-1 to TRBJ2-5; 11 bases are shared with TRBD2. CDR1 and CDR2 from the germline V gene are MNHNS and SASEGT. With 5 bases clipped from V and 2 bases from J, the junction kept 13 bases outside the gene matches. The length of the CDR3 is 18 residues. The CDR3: CASSHRLAGLNKQETQYF. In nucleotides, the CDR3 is TGTGCCAGCAGTCACCGACTAGCGGGACTCAATAAACAAGAGACCCAGTACTTC.

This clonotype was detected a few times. CDR3 nucleotides: TGCAGTGCTATACGTTTTAGCGGGAGAAACAATGAGCAGTTCTTC. The encoded protein is CSAIRFSGRNNEQFF. The V and J genes are TRBV20-1 and TRBJ2-1; 9 bases match TRBD2. Per germline, CDR1 DFQATT and CDR2 SNEGSKA (reference sequence). Trimming took 4 bases from V and 5 from J; bases not matched to a gene: 9. The CDR3 runs 15 residues.

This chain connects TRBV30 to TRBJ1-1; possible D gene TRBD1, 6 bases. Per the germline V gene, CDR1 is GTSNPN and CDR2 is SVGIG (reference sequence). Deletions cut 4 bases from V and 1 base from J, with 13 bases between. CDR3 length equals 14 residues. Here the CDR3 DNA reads TGTGCCTGGAATGGGGGGCCAAGGAACACTGAAGCTTTCTTT. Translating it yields CAWNGGPRNTEAFF.

The CDR3 spells CASSLDRGSYNEQFF. The CDR3 DNA follows: TGTGCCAGCAGCCTCGACAGGGGGTCCTACAATGAGCAGTTCTTC. The chain uses TRBV4-2 and TRBJ2-1, with 9 bases matching TRBD1. V shed 4 bases, J shed 1 base, and the junction held 2 bases outside the gene matches. CDR3 length: 15 residues. The V gene's germline CDR1 is LGHNA and CDR2 YNFKEQ.

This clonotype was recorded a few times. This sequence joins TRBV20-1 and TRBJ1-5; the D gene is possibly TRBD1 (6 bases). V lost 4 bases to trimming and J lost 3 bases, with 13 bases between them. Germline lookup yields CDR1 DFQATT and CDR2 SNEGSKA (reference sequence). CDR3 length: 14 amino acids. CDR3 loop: CSAKQGGNNQPQHF. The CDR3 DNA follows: TGCAGTGCTAAACAGGGAGGAAACAATCAGCCCCAGCATTTT.